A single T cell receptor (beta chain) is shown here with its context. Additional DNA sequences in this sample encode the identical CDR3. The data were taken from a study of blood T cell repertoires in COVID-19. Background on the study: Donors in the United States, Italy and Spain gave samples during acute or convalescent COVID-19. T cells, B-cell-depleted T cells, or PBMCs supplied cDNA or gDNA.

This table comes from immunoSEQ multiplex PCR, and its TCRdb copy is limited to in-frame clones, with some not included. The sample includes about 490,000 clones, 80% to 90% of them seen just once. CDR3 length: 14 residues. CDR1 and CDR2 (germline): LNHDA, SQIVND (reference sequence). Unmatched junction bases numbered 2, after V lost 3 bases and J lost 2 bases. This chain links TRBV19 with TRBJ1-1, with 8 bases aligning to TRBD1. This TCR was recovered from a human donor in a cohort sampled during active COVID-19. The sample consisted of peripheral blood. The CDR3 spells CASSMTGANTEAFF. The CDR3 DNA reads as TGTGCCAGTAGTATGACAGGGGCCAACACTGAAGCTTTCTTT.